The clone carrying this TCR beta chain was seen a handful of times. Its specificity is unknown. This CDR3 comprises 14 residues. The J segment lost 7 bases and the V segment lost 5 bases, leaving 10 bases of the junction unmatched. Germline-derived CDR1 and CDR2 are SEHNR and FQNEAQ (reference sequence). These data belong to a study of T-cell reconstitution after alpha-beta-depleted transplantation in children. General observations from the study: Newly generated T cells supplied most T-cell counts and diversity one year post-transplant. TCRbeta diversity was high at day 60 in some patients (a result of surviving recipient T cells and thymic progenitors). Several hundred graft clones that had expanded were reportedly the source of alpha-beta T cells about two months after transplant.

Library preparation (for TCRbeta) was performed with unique molecular identifiers. Each CDR3 protein gets one entry after TCRdb re-called the PCR reads with MiXCR. The sample has more than 400,000 distinct CDR3 sequences, 43% seen once. The receptor's source is a girl aged 2-10 years with aplastic anemia, due to receive a stem cell transplant. The chain links TRBV7-9 to TRBJ1-2; 7 nucleotides match TRBD1. Here the sequenced sample was PBMCs, taken before TCRalphabeta/CD19-depleted stem cell transplant. CDR3 residues: CASSADRAGSGYTF. The DNA for the CDR3 is TGTGCCAGCAGCGCCGACAGGGCGGGCTCTGGCTACACCTTC.